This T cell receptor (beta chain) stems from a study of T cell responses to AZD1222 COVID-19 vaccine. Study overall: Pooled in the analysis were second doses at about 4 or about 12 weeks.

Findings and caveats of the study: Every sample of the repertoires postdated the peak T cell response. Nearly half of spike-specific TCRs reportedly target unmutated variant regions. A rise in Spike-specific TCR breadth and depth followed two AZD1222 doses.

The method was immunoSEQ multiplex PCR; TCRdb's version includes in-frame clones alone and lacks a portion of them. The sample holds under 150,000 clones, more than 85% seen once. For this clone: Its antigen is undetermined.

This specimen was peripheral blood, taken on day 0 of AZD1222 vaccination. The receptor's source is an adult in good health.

The CDR3 DNA reads TGTGCCAGCAATATAGGGACGAACACCATATATTTT. It translates to CASNIGTNTIYF. The genes are TRBV6-5 and TRBJ1-3, with D possibly matching TRBD1 (5 bases). V shed 7 bases and J shed 7 bases, with 11 bases lying between them. CDR1 MNHEY and CDR2 SVGAGI come from the germline V gene. The CDR3 is made up of 12 amino acids.